These 3 T cell receptor beta chains came from one sample sequenced in a study of shared clonotypes between healthy human individuals. The data were produced by immunoSEQ multiplex PCR, yet TCRdb's version contains in-frame clones alone and is incomplete. The repertoire consists of some 2,100,000 clones, with approximately 94% occurring once and the leading ten covering roughly 0.13%. The sequenced material came from naive CD4+ T cells sorted from blood. Subset indicated: CD45RA+ positively selected. These receptors originate from a man between 18 and 35 years old in good health.

The CDR3 sequence: CASRTSTGGSTEAFF. The CDR3 DNA reads as TGTGCCAGCAGGACCTCGACAGGGGGCTCCACTGAAGCTTTCTTT. The genes are TRBV7-2 and TRBJ1-1; 10 bases are a match to TRBD1. The J segment lost 4 bases and the V segment lost 6 bases, leaving 8 bases of the junction unmatched. Germline V CDR1 and CDR2: SGHTA, FQGNSA. The CDR3 is 15 residues long.

V and J are TRBV10-3 and TRBJ2-3, with D possibly matching TRBD2 (5 bases). The ends were cut back, 3 bases at V and 3 bases at J, with 7 bases in the middle. The CDR3 extends over 13 amino acids. Germline-derived CDR1 and CDR2 are ENHRY and SYGVKD. CDR3 loop: CAISDGETDTQYF. The CDR3 nucleotides read TGTGCCATCAGTGACGGGGAGACAGATACGCAGTATTTT.

In its sample, this clone was seen a few times. Other DNA sequences within the sample encode an identical CDR3. This chain uses TRBV5-1 with TRBJ2-2, with D unresolved. This CDR3 has 14 amino acids. Trimming pared 0 bases from V and 0 bases from J, leaving 3 bases between. The germline V gene has CDR1 SGHRS and CDR2 YFSETQ. In nucleotides, the CDR3 is TGCGCCAGCAGCTTGGATGCGAACACCGGGGAGCTGTTTTTT. As protein: CASSLDANTGELFF.